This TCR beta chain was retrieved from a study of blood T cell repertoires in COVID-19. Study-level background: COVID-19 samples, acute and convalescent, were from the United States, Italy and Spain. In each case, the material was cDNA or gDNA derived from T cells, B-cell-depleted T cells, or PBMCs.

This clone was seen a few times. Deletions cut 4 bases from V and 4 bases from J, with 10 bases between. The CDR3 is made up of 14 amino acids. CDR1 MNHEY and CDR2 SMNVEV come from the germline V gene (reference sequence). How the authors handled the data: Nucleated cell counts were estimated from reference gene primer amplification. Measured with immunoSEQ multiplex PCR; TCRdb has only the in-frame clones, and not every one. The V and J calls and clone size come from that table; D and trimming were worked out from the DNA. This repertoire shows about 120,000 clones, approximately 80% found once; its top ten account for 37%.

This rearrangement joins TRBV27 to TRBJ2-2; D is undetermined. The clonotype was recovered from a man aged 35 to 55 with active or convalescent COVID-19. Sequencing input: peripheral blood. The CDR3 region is CASSSGILTGELFF. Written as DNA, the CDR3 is TGTGCCAGCAGTTCAGGAATCCTCACCGGGGAGCTGTTTTTT.